This T cell receptor beta chain emerged from a study of T cell responses to AZD1222 COVID-19 vaccine. The study's findings and limits: CD4 TCRs linked to vaccination spanned spike, dominating at 160-218 and 743-854.

The trim removed 2 bases at V and 4 bases at J, leaving 5 bases unmatched. The CDR3 spans 15 residues. CDR1 is MNHNS, CDR2 SASEGT, per germline. About this clone itself: The antigen is unknown.

The method was immunoSEQ multiplex PCR; TCRdb's version includes in-frame clones alone and lacks a portion of them. Seen here are about 130,000 clones, roughly 91% observed once, and the top ten hold around 2.8%. Sequencing was performed on peripheral blood, taken on day 0 of AZD1222 vaccination. The V call is TRBV6-1, the J call TRBJ2-1; 7 bases are shared with TRBD1. This TCR was sampled from an adult in good health. The CDR3 nucleotides are TGTGCCAGCAGTGAAAAGACAGGGACATACAATGAGCAGTTCTTC. Translated, it gives CASSEKTGTYNEQFF.